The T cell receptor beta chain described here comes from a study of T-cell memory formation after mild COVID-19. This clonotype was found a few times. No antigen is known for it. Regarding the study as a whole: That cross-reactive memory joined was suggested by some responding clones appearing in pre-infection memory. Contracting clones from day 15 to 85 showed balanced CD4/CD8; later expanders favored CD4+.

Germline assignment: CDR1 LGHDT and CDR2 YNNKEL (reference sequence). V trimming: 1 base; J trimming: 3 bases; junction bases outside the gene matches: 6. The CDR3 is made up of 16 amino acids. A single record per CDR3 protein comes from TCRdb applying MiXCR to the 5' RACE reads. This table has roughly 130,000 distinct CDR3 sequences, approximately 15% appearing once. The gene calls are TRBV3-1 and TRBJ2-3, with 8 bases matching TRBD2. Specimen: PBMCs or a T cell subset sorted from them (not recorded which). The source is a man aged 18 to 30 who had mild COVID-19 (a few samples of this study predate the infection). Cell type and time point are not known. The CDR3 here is CASSQVSGGMTDTQYF. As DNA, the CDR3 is TGTGCCAGCAGCCAAGTCAGCGGGGGCATGACAGATACGCAGTATTTT.